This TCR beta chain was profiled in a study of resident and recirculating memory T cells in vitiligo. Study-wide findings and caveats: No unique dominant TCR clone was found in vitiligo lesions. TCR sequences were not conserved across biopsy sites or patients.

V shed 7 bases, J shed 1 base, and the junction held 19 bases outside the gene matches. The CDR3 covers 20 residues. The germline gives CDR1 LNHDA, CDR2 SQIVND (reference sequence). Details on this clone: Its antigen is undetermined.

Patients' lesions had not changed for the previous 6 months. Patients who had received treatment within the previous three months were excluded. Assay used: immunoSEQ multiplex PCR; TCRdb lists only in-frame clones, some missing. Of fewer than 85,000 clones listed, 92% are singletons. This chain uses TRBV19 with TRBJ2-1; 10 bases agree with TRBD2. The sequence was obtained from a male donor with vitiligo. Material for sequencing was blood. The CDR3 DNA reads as TGTGCCAGTACCCTAAGTAGGGCTAGCGGGAGTTATTGGTCCTACAATGAGCAGTTCTTC. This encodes CASTLSRASGSYWSYNEQFF.